In its sample, the clone carrying this T cell receptor beta chain was seen a few times. The source of the sample is a study of blood T cell repertoires in COVID-19. In terms of age and location, participants ranged from about 18 to 100 years and lived in around 22 US areas. Using immunoSEQ multiplex PCR, the repertoire was profiled, and TCRdb retains in-frame clones only, with some absent. The sample includes some 390,000 clones, around 89% of them seen just once. Material for sequencing was PBMCs or T cells enriched from blood (not recorded which). The sequence was obtained from a man aged 30-40 years who had recovered from COVID-19.

CDR3 DNA sequence: TGTGCCACCAGTGAAACAGGGGGCGGGCAGCCCCAGCATTTT. Its translation is CATSETGGGQPQHF. The genes are TRBV24-1 and TRBJ1-5; 9 positions agree with TRBD1. CDR1 and CDR2 from the germline V gene are KGHDR and SFDVKD. This CDR3 region has 14 residues. V gave up 4 bases and J gave up 7 bases; unmatched junction bases: 4.